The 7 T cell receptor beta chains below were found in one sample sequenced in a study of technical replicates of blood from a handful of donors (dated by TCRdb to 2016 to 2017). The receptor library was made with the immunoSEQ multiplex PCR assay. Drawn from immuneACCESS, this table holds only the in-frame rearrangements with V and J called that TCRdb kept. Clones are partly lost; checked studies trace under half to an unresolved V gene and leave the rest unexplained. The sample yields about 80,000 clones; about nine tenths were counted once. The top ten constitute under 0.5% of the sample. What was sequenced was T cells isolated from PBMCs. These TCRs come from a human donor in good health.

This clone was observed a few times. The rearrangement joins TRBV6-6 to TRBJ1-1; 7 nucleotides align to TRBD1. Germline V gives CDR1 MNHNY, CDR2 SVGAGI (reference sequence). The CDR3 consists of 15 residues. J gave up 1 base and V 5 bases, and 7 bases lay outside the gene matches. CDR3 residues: CASSRGTDSNTEAFF. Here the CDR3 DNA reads TGTGCCAGCAGTCGAGGGACAGACTCGAACACTGAAGCTTTCTTT.

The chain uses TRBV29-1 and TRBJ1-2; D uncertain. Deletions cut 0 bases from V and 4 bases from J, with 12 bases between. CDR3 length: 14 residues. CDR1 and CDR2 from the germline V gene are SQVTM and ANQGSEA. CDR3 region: CSVEDRLTGYGYTF. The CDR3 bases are TGCAGCGTTGAAGATCGTTTGACGGGCTATGGCTACACCTTC. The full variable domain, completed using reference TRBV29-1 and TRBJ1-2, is SAVISQKPSRDICQRGTSLTIQCQVDSQVTMMFWYRQQPGQSLTLIATANQGSEATYESGFVIDKFPISRPNLTFSTLTVSNMSPEDSSIYLCSVEDRLTGYGYTFGSGTRLTVV.

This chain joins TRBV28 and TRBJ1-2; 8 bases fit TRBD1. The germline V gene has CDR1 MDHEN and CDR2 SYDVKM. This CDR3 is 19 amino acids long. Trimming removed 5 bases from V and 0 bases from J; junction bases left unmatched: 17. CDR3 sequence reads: CASSPKLPGQALANYGYTF. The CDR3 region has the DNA TGTGCCAGCAGTCCTAAATTACCGGGACAGGCGTTAGCTAACTATGGCTACACCTTC.

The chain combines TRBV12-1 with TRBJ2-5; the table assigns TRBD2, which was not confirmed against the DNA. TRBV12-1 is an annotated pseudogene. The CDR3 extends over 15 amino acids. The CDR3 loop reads CASSDGTTVGGTQYF. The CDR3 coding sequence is TGTGCCAGCAGCGACGGGACTACCGTGGGGGGGACCCAGTACTTC.

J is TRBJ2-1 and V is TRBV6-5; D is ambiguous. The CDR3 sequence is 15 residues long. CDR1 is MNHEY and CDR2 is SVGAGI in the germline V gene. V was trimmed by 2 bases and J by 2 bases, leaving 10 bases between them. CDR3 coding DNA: TGTGCCAGCAGTTACAGATGGCAGACCTACAATGAGCAGTTCTTC. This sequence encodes CASSYRWQTYNEQFF.

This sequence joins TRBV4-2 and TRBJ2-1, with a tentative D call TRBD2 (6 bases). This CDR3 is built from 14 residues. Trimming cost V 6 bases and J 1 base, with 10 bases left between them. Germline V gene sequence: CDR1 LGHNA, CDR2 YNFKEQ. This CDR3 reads CASSPSESYNEQFF. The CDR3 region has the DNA TGTGCCAGCAGTCCTAGCGAATCCTACAATGAGCAGTTCTTC.

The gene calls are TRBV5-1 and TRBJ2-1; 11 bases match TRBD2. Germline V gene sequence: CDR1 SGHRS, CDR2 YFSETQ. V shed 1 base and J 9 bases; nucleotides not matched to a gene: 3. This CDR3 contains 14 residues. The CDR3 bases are TGCGCCAGCAGCTTGTGGCTAGCGGGAGGTGAGCAGTTCTTC. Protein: CASSLWLAGGEQFF.